This T cell receptor (beta chain) is from a study of PD-1 blockade in mismatch repair-deficient tumors. Study-level information: Patients had around 11 mismatch repair-deficient cancer types and were previously treated and progressing.

A few pembrolizumab responders had their TCRs sequenced. Sequenced by immunoSEQ multiplex PCR; TCRdb stores in-frame clones only, minus some. This table has 76,000 or so clones, more than 80% appearing once. Germline values: CDR1 SGHTA, CDR2 FQGNSA. Trimming removed 0 bases from V and 0 bases from J; junction bases left unmatched: 2. The CDR3 is 16 amino acids. The rearrangement links TRBV7-2 to TRBJ2-7; 10 bases align to TRBD2. The source of this sequence is an adult with mismatch repair-deficient cancer. The material was peripheral blood, obtained 44 weeks after starting pembrolizumab. CDR3 residues: CASSLAPSGGSYEQYF. For the CDR3, the DNA is TGTGCCAGCAGCTTAGCTCCTAGCGGGGGCTCCTACGAGCAGTACTTC.